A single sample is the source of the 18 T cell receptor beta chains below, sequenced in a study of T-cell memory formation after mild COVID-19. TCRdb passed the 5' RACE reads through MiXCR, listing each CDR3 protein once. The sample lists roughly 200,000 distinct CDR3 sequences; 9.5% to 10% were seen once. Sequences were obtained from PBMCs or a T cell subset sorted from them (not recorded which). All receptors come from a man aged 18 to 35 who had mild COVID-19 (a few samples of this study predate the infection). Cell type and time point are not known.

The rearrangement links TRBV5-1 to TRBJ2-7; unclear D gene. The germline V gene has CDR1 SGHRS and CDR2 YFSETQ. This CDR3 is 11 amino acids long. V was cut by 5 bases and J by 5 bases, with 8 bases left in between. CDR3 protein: CASRGIHEQYF. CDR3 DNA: TGCGCCAGCAGAGGTATACACGAGCAGTACTTC.

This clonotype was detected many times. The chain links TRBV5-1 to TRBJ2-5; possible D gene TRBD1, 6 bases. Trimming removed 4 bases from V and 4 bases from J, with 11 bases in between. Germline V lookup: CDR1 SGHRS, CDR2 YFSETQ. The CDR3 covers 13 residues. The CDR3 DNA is TGCGCCAGCAGCCTCAGGGGAGCAGAGACCCAGTACTTC. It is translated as CASSLRGAETQYF. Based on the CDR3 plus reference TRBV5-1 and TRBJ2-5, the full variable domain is KAGVTQTPRYLIKTRGQQVTLSCSPISGHRSVSWYQQTPGQGLQFLFEYFSETQRNKGNFPGRFSGRQFSNSRSEMNVSTLELGDSALYLCASSLRGAETQYFGPGTRLLVL.

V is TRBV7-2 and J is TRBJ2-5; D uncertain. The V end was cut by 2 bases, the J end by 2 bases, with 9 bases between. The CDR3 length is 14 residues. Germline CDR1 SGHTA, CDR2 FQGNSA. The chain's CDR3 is CASSLRYRQETQYF. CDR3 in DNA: TGTGCCAGCAGCTTACGGTACAGACAAGAGACCCAGTACTTC.

The CDR3 coding sequence is TGTGCCAGCAGCCCCTCCGGGAGCCTGACCCGGGTGGAGACCCAGTACTTC. Translating gives CASSPSGSLTRVETQYF. This chain joins TRBV3-1 and TRBJ2-5; TRBD2 might be the D (6 bases). The V end lost 4 bases, the J end lost 5 bases, and 23 bases lay between the germline ends. The CDR3 extends over 17 amino acids. CDR1 and CDR2 from the germline V gene are LGHDT and YNNKEL (reference sequence).

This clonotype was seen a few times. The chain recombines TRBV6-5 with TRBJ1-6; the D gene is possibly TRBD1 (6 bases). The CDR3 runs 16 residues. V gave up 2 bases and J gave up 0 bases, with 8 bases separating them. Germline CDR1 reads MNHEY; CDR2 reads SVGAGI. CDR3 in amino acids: CASSYQGGSYNSPLHF. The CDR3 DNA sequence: TGTGCCAGCAGTTACCAAGGGGGCTCCTATAATTCACCCCTCCACTTT.

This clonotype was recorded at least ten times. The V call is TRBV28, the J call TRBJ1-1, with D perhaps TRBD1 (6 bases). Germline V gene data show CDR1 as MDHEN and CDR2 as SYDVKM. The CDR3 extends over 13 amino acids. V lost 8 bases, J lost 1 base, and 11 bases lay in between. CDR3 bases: TGTGCCAGCGGCCCGGGACAGAACACTGAAGCTTTCTTT. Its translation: CASGPGQNTEAFF.

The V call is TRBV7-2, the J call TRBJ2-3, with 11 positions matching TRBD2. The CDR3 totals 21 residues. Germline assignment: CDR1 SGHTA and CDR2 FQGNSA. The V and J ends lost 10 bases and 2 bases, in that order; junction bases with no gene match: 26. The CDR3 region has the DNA TGTGCCATCAGTTCTCGTTTGATAGCGGGGGGGCTGGGCACACACACAGATACGCAGTATTTT. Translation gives CAISSRLIAGGLGTHTDTQYF.

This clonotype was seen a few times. CDR3 in DNA: TGTGCCAGCAGTCGAAATGAGTGGGTTTACAATGAGCAGTTCTTC. This gives the protein CASSRNEWVYNEQFF. The chain combines TRBV7-2 with TRBJ2-1; D uncertain. Germline CDR1 and CDR2: SGHTA and FQGNSA. With 6 bases removed from V and 4 bases from J, the gap between germline ends came to 16 bases. The CDR3 has 15 residues.

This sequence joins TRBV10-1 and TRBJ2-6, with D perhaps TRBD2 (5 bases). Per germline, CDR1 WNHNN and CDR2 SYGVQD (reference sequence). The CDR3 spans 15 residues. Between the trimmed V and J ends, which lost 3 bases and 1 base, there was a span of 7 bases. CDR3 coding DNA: TGCGCCAGCAGTGACGGGAAATCTGGGGCCAACGTCCTGACTTTC. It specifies CASSDGKSGANVLTF.

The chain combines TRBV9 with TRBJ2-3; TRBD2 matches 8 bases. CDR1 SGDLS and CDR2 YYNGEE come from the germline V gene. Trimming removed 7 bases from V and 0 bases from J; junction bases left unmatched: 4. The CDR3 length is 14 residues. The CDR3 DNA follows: TGTGCCAGCGGCGGGGGGATTAGCACAGATACGCAGTATTTT. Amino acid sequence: CASGGGISTDTQYF.

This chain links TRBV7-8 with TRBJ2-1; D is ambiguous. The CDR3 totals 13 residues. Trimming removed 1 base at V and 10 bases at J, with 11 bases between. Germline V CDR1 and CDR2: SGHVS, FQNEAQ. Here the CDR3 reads CASSLVQTAEQFF. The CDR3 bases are TGTGCCAGCAGCTTAGTGCAGACGGCGGAGCAGTTCTTC. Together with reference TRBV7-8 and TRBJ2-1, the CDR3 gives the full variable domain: GAGVSQSPRYKVAKRGQDVALRCDPISGHVSLFWYQQALGQGPEFLTYFQNEAQLDKSGLPSDRFFAERPEGSVSTLKIQRTQQEDSAVYLCASSLVQTAEQFFGPGTRLTVL.

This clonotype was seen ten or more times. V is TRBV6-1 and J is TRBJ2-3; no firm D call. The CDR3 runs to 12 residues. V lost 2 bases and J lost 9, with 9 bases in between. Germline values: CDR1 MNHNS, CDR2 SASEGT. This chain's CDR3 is CASSERSGTQYF. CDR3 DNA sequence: TGTGCCAGCAGTGAAAGGTCAGGCACGCAGTATTTT.

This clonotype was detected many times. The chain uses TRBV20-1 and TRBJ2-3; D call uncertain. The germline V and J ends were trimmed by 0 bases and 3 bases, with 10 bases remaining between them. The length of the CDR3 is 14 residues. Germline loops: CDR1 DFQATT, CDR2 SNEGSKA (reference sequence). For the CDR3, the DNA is TGCAGTGCTAGAGATCGCGTAGGGACAGATACGCAGTATTTT. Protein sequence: CSARDRVGTDTQYF.

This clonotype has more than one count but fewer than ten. CDR3 residues: CADRSSSGNTIYF. CDR3 nucleotide sequence: TGTGCCGACAGGAGCAGCTCTGGAAACACCATATATTTT. The V call is TRBV12-3 or TRBV12-4, the J call TRBJ1-3; D is perhaps TRBD1 (6 bases). V was cut by 11 bases and J by 0 bases, with 11 bases left in between. The CDR3 sequence is 13 residues long.

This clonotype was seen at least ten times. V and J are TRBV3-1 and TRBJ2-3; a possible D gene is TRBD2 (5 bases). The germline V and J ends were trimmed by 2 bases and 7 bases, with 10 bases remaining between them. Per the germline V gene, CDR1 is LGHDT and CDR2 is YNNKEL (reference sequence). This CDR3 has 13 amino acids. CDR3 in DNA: TGTGCCAGCAGCCAACAAACGGGAAATACGCAGTATTTT. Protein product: CASSQQTGNTQYF.

CDR3 nucleotide sequence: TGCGCCAGCAGCCAAACAGGGGGTTTAGTCACTGAAGCTTTCTTT. Residues: CASSQTGGLVTEAFF. The rearrangement links TRBV4-1 to TRBJ1-1; 8 bases are a match to TRBD1. V shed 2 bases, J shed 4 bases, and the junction held 6 bases outside the gene matches. The CDR3 loop spans 15 amino acids. CDR1 is MGHRA and CDR2 is YSYEKL in the germline V gene.

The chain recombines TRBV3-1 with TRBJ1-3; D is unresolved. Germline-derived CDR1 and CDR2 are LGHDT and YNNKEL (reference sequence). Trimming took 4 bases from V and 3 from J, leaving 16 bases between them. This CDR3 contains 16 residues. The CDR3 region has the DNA TGTGCCAGCAGCCCCCGAAGGACCGCCGGTGGAAACACCATATATTTT. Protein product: CASSPRRTAGGNTIYF.

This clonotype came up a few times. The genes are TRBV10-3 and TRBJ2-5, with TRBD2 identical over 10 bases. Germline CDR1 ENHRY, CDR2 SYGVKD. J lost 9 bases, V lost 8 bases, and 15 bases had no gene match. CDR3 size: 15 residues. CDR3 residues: CAIASGLAAVWAQYF. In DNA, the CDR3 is TGTGCCATCGCGTCTGGACTAGCGGCGGTATGGGCCCAGTACTTC.